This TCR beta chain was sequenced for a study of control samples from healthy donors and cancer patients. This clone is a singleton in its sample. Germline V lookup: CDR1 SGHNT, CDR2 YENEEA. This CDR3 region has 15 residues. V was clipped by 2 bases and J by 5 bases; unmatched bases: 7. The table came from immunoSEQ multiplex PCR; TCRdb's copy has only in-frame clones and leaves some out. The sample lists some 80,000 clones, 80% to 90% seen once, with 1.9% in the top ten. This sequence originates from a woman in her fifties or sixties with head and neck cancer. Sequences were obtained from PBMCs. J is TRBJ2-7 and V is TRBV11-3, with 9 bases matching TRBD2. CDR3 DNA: TGTGCCAGCAGCTTACGAGCTAGCGGGATCGACGAGCAGTACTTC. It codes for CASSLRASGIDEQYF.